The 12 T cell receptor beta chains given below trace back to one sample, sequenced in a study of T cell responses to AZD1222 COVID-19 vaccine. Profiled with immunoSEQ multiplex PCR; TCRdb holds only in-frame clones, not every one. The sample carries some 120,000 clones, more than 75% recorded once. Sequences were derived from peripheral blood, sampled on day 0 of AZD1222 vaccination. The receptors come from an adult in good health.

The chain uses TRBV18 and TRBJ2-7; D possibly corresponds to TRBD2 (6 bases). Trimming shortened V by 1 base and J by 3 bases, and 10 bases separated the two germline ends. Germline loops: CDR1 KGHSH, CDR2 LQKENI. This CDR3 region has 14 residues. For the CDR3, the DNA is TGTGCCAGCTCACCACTATCGGAGGGCTACGAGCAGTACTTC. Protein: CASSPLSEGYEQYF.

The CDR3 DNA sequence: TGTGCCAGCAGCCCTCGGGACAGGGGATTTAATTCACCCCTCCACTTT. It encodes CASSPRDRGFNSPLHF. The chain combines TRBV9 with TRBJ1-6, with 10 bases that match TRBD1. V was clipped by 4 bases and J by 6 bases; unmatched bases: 7. Germline V gives CDR1 SGDLS, CDR2 YYNGEE. The CDR3 contains 16 residues.

This clone has just one count. The chain employs TRBV5-4 and TRBJ2-7; 10 bases align to TRBD1. Germline V gene sequence: CDR1 SGHNT, CDR2 YYREEE (reference sequence). Trimming cost V 4 bases and J 2 bases; bases outside gene matches: 9. CDR3 length equals 16 residues. The CDR3 nucleotides read TGTGCCAGCAGCCCGGGACAGGGGTCCTTAACCTACGAGCAGTACTTC. It yields the protein CASSPGQGSLTYEQYF.

J is TRBJ1-3 and V is TRBV19; weak D call: TRBD1 (5 bases). V lost 5 bases and J lost 5, with 16 bases in between. CDR1 and CDR2 from the germline V gene are LNHDA and SQIVND (reference sequence). The CDR3 has 15 amino acids. The CDR3: CASSPGGGHRNTIYF. CDR3 bases: TGTGCCAGTAGTCCCGGCGGGGGTCACCGAAACACCATATATTTT.

This clone came up a few times. J is TRBJ1-2 and V is TRBV5-5; D uncertain. CDR3 size: 15 residues. V was trimmed by 3 bases and J by 2 bases, leaving 14 bases between them. CDR1 is SGHKS and CDR2 is YYEKEE in the germline V gene (reference sequence). Here the CDR3 DNA reads TGTGCCAGCAGCTCAAGGTACCAGGCGAACTATGGCTACACCTTC. Its translation is CASSSRYQANYGYTF. Filled out from reference TRBV5-5 and TRBJ1-2, the complete variable domain reads DAGVTQSPTHLIKTRGQQVTLRCSPISGHKSVSWYQQVLGQGPQFIFQYYEKEERGRGNFPDRFSARQFPNYSSELNVNALLLGDSALYLCASSSRYQANYGYTFGSGTRLTVV.

The chain uses TRBV4-2 and TRBJ2-3; no reliable D call. The V end lost 1 base, the J end lost 6 bases, and 8 bases lay between the germline ends. Germline values: CDR1 LGHNA, CDR2 YNFKEQ. The CDR3 covers 13 residues. In DNA form, the CDR3 reads TGTGCCAGCAGCCAAGGTCGCGAGGATACGCAGTATTTT. This translates into CASSQGREDTQYF.

The V and J genes are TRBV25-1 and TRBJ2-1, with 8 bases that match TRBD2. CDR1 is MGHDK and CDR2 is SYGVNS in the germline V gene. This CDR3 region has 12 residues. CDR3 coding DNA: TGTGCTTCGGGGGGGGGCTCAAATGAGCAGTTCTTC. Translating it yields CASGGGSNEQFF.

The chain recombines TRBV3-1 (or the pseudogene TRBV3-2) with TRBJ2-2, with 9 bases lining up with TRBD1. Unmatched junction bases numbered 4, after V lost 2 bases and J lost 0 bases. This CDR3 is built from 17 residues. Germline CDR1 is LGHDT and CDR2 is YNNKEL (reference sequence). The CDR3 DNA follows: TGTGCCAGCAGCCAAAGGGACAGGGACGCGAACACCGGGGAGCTGTTTTTT. Its translation: CASSQRDRDANTGELFF.

The chain uses TRBV5-4 and TRBJ2-6; 8 bases align to TRBD2. V trimming: 4 bases; J trimming: 0 bases; junction bases outside the gene matches: 6. Germline CDR1 and CDR2: SGHNT and YYREEE (reference sequence). The CDR3 spans 17 residues. CDR3 region: CASSVSGAGSGANVLTF. CDR3 sequence (DNA): TGTGCCAGCAGCGTTAGCGGGGCGGGCTCTGGGGCCAACGTCCTGACTTTC.

The V gene is TRBV3-1 (or the pseudogene TRBV3-2), the J gene TRBJ1-1; D gene ambiguous. CDR3 length equals 14 residues. The V gene lost 5 bases and the J gene lost 3 bases, with 13 bases spanning the gap. Germline CDR1 LGHDT, CDR2 YNNKEL (reference sequence). The CDR3 DNA sequence: TGTGCCAGCAGCGCGGGCTCATGGGACACTGAAGCTTTCTTT. Protein product: CASSAGSWDTEAFF.

This clone occurred a few times. V usage is TRBV3-1 (or the pseudogene TRBV3-2) and J usage is TRBJ1-3; D unresolved. V lost 7 bases, J lost 0 bases, and 10 bases lay in between. The CDR3 is 14 residues long. The V gene's germline CDR1 is LGHDT and CDR2 YNNKEL (reference sequence). CDR3: CASMRAASGNTIYF. The CDR3 nucleotides read TGTGCCAGCATGAGGGCCGCCTCTGGAAACACCATATATTTT.

The chain links TRBV7-2 to TRBJ2-1; D uncertain. This CDR3 spans 14 amino acids. V dropped 5 bases and J dropped 1 base, with 9 bases sitting between them. Germline CDR1 SGHTA, CDR2 FQGNSA. The CDR3: CASSPPGSYNEQFF. CDR3 bases: TGTGCCAGCAGCCCGCCCGGGTCCTACAATGAGCAGTTCTTC. The variable domain in full, with the rest retrieved from reference TRBV7-2 and TRBJ2-1, is GAGVSQSPSNKVTEKGKDVELRCDPISGHTALYWYRQSLGQGLEFLIYFQGNSAPDKSGLPSDRFSAERTGGSVSTLTIQRTQQEDSAVYLCASSPPGSYNEQFFGPGTRLTVL.